This record looks at one T cell receptor beta chain sequence and its context. No cognate antigen has been identified for it. No much larger clone exists at a distance of one base, and base qualities are not known. The sample originates from a study of control samples from healthy donors and cancer patients (TCRdb year 2020). The CDR3 goes from the cysteine to the phenylalanine over 14 residues. Only CDR3 DNA remains: 42 bases, in frame from the first base. The junction carries 11 bases between V and J, which are trimmed by 5 bases and 1 base respectively. The germline V gene (reference sequence) provides CDR1 SEHNR and CDR2 FQNEAQ. The library was obtained by the immunoSEQ multiplex PCR assay. TCRdb limited this immuneACCESS table to in-frame rearrangements with V and J called. A share of clones is missing; checked studies link under half to unresolved V genes, and the rest is unexplained. Counted in this sample were tens of thousands of clones; approximately 94% of them appeared once. Roughly 1.2% of the sample is held by the ten biggest clonotypes.

The sequence derives from a woman between 35 and 50 years old with lung cancer. Specimen: PBMCs. The sequence is built from TRBV7-9 and TRBJ1-1; no D gene call is confident. The DNA is as follows: TGTGCCAGCAGCCCTAGTCGGGAGAACACTGAAGCTTTCTTT. This is translated as CASSPSRENTEAFF.